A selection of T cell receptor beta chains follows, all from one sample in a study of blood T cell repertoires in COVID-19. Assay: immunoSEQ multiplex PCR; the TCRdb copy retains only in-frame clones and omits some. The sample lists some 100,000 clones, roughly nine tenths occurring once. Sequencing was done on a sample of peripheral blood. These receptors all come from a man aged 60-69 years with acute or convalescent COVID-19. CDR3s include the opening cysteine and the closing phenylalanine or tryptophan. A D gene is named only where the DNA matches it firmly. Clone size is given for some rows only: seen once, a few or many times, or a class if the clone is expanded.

TGTGCCAGCAGCGAGGGACTAGCGGGAGAGACCCAGTACTTC | CASSEGLAGETQYF | TRBV9 | - | TRBD2 | TRBJ2-5
TGTGCCAGCAGCTTAGTGGCAGGGGGCGCATCAACTAATGAAAAACTGTTTTTT | CASSLVAGGASTNEKLFF | TRBV7-8 | - | TRBD1 | TRBJ1-4
TGCGCCAGCGCTAGGGGGCTGCCCGGGGAGCCCCAGCATTTT | CASARGLPGEPQHF | TRBV5-1 | - | TRBD1 | TRBJ1-5
TGTGCCAGCAGTTTATTAACGACAGGGGGCTTATACACTGAAGCTTTCTTT | CASSLLTTGGLYTEAFF | TRBV28 | - | TRBD1 | TRBJ1-1
TGTGCCATCAGTGACATAGGGGATGAGCAGTTCTTC | CAISDIGDEQFF | TRBV10-3 | - | - | TRBJ2-1
TGTGCCAGCAGCCCGGGACAGATCTCTGGGGCCAACGTCCTGACTTTC | CASSPGQISGANVLTF | TRBV4-2 | - | TRBD1 | TRBJ2-6
TGTGCCTGGAGTTTCAACAGGGGATTGAATGAAAAACTGTTTTTT | CAWSFNRGLNEKLFF | TRBV30 | - | TRBD1 | TRBJ1-4
TGTGCCAGCAGCTTTCGTGTAGATGAGCAGTTCTTC | CASSFRVDEQFF | TRBV11-2 | - | - | TRBJ2-1
TGCAGCTTCCGGACAGCTGTAAACACCGGGGAGCTGTTTTTT | CSFRTAVNTGELFF | TRBV29-1 | - | - | TRBJ2-2
TGCAGCGTTGAACTTCTCACAGATACGCAGTATTTT | CSVELLTDTQYF | TRBV29-1 | once | - | TRBJ2-3
TGTGCCAGCAGTTCAAGCGGGAGTCGGACCGGGGAGCTGTTTTTT | CASSSSGSRTGELFF | TRBV6-6 | - | TRBD2 | TRBJ2-2
TGTGCCAGCAGTGAAGCTGATGCGGGAAATTACTATGGCTACACCTTC | CASSEADAGNYYGYTF | TRBV2 | - | - | TRBJ1-2
TGTGCCAGCAGCCGAGGGGGAATGAACACTGAAGCTTTCTTT | CASSRGGMNTEAFF | TRBV3-1/TRBV3-2 | - | - | TRBJ1-1
TGTGCCAGCAGGCGAACAGGGGCAGTGGGCTCCTACGAGCAGTACTTC | CASRRTGAVGSYEQYF | TRBV11-2 | - | TRBD1 | TRBJ2-7
TGTGCCAGCAGCTTAGTAAAGAGGGAGGGCTACACCTTC | CASSLVKREGYTF | TRBV11-2 | - | - | TRBJ1-2
TGTGCCATCAGTGAGTCTGGAGGGCGCGACAATGAGCAGTTCTTC | CAISESGGRDNEQFF | TRBV10-3 | - | - | TRBJ2-1
TGTGCCACCCGGACTAGCGGGGCATACAATGAGCAGTTCTTC | CATRTSGAYNEQFF | TRBV6-4 | - | TRBD2 | TRBJ2-1
TGCGCCAGCGGTGGGACAGCACAGAACACTGAAGCTTTCTTT | CASGGTAQNTEAFF | TRBV5-1 | - | TRBD1 | TRBJ1-1
TGTGCCAGCAGCCTAGAAGTACTAGCGGACCACAATGAGCAGTTCTTC | CASSLEVLADHNEQFF | TRBV11-3 | - | TRBD2 | TRBJ2-1
TGCGCCAGCAGCTTGGAGGCTAGCGGGATCCGACAAGAGACCCAGTACTTC | CASSLEASGIRQETQYF | TRBV5-1 | - | TRBD2 | TRBJ2-5
TGTGCCAGCTCACCACCCCCCTGGGCAGGGAAGGGCTCTGGAAACACCATATATTTT | CASSPPPWAGKGSGNTIYF | TRBV18 | - | - | TRBJ1-3
TGTGCCACCAGCAGAGTTAGTAGCGGTGCCTACGAGCAGTACTTC | CATSRVSSGAYEQYF | TRBV15 | - | - | TRBJ2-7